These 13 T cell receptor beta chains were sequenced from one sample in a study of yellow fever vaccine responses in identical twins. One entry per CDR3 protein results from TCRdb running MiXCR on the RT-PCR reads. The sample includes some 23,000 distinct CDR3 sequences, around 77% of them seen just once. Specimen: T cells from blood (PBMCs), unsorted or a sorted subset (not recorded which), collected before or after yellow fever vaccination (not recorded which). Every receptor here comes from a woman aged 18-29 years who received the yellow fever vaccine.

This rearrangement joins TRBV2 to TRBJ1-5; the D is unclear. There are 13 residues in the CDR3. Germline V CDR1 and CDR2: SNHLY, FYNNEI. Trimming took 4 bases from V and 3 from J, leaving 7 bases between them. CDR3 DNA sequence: TGTGCCAGCAGTGTGGCCAACAATCAGCCCCAGCATTTT. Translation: CASSVANNQPQHF.

CDR3 nucleotides: TGTGCCAGCAGTTACTCGTTCCAGACTAACTATGGCTACACCTTC. It specifies CASSYSFQTNYGYTF. The V call is TRBV6-5, the J call TRBJ1-2; no firm D call. Trimming shortened V by 0 bases and J by 0 bases, and 8 bases separated the two germline ends. Per germline, CDR1 MNHEY and CDR2 SVGAGI. This CDR3 is 15 amino acids long.

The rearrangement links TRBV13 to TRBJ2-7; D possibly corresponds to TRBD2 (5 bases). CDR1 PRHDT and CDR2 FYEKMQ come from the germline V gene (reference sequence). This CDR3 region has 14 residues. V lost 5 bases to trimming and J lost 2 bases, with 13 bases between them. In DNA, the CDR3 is TGTGCCAGCAGCCCCGGGAATAACCCCTACGAGCAGTACTTC. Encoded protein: CASSPGNNPYEQYF.

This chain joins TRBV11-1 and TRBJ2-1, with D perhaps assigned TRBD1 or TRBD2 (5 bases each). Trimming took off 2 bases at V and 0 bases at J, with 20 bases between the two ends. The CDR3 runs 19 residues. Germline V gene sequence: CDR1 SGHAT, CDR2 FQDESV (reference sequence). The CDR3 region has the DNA TGTGCCAGCAGCTTACAATGGGACCGGTGGGGAAGCTCCTACAATGAGCAGTTCTTC. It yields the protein CASSLQWDRWGSSYNEQFF.

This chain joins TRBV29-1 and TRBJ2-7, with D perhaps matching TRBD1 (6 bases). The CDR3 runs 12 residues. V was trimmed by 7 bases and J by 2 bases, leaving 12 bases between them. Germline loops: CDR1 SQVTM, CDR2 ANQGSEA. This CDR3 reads CSAIQGPYEQYF. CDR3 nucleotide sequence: TGCAGCGCTATACAGGGCCCCTACGAGCAGTACTTC.

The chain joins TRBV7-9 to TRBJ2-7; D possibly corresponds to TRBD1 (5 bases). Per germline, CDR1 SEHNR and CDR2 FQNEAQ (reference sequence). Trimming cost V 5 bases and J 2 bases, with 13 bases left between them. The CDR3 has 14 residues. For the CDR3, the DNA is TGTGCCAGCAGCACGCCCAGGGTACCCTACGAGCAGTACTTC. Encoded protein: CASSTPRVPYEQYF.

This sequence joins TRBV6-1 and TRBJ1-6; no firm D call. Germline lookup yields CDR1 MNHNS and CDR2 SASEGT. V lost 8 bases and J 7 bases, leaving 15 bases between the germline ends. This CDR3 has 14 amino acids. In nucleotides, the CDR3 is TGTGCCAGCGGAGATATGGGCTACAATTCACCCCTCCACTTT. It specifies CASGDMGYNSPLHF.

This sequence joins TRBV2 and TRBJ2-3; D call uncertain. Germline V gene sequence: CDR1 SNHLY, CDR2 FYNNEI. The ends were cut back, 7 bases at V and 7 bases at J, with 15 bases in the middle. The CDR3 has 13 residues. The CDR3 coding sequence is TGTGCCAGCAAGGATACCGTCCTCCATACGCAGTATTTT. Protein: CASKDTVLHTQYF.

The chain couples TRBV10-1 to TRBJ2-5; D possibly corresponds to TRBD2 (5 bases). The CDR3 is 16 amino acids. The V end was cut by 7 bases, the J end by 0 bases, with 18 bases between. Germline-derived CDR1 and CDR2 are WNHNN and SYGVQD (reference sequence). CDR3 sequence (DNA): TGCGCCAGCATGCCGACTATGCGGAGGTACCAAGAGACCCAGTACTTC. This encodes CASMPTMRRYQETQYF.

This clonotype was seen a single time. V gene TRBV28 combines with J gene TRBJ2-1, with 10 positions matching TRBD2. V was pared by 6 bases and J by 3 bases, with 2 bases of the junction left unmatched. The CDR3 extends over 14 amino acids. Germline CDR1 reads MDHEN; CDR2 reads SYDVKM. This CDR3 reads CASRTSGDYNEQFF. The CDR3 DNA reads TGTGCCAGCAGAACTAGCGGGGACTACAATGAGCAGTTCTTC.

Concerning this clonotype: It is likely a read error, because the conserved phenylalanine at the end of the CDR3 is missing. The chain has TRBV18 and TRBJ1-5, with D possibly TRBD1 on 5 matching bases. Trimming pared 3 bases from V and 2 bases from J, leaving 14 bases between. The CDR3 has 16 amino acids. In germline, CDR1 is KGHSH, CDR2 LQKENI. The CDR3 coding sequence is TGTGCCAGCTCACCGGTCGGAGGGGTTGGCAATCAGCCCCAGCATGTT. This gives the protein CASSPVGGVGNQPQHV.

The CDR3 sequence is CAISESTGSSYNEQFF. In DNA, the CDR3 is TGTGCCATCAGTGAGTCGACAGGGAGCTCCTACAATGAGCAGTTCTTC. The gene calls are TRBV10-3 and TRBJ2-1; 7 positions agree with TRBD1. With 0 bases clipped from V and 0 bases from J, the junction kept 2 bases outside the gene matches. The germline V gene encodes CDR1 ENHRY and CDR2 SYGVKD. The CDR3 is 16 residues long.

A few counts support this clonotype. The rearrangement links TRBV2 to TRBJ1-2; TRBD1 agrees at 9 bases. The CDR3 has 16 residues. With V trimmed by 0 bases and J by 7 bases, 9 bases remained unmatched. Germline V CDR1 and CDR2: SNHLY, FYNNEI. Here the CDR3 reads CASSEARTGERSGYTF. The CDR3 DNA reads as TGTGCCAGCAGTGAAGCAAGGACAGGGGAGAGATCTGGCTACACCTTC.